The clone carrying this T cell receptor beta chain came up a few times. Its antigen is undetermined. Each cDNA held unique molecular identifiers, and template switching gave it a universal primer site. TCRdb independently ran MiXCR on the 5' RACE reads; one entry per CDR3 protein. This table holds 200,000 to 250,000 distinct CDR3 sequences, about 13% found once. This sample is part of a study of identical twins. Study-wide results and limits: A partial confounding effect on zero-insertion analyses could come from invariant MAIT and iNKT cells. Beta out-of-frame twin sharing showed a weaker excess. Beta clonotypes that were abundant in cord blood contained fewer insertions, a pattern absent from memory repertoires.

CDR1 LGHNA and CDR2 YSLEER come from the germline V gene. V was trimmed by 0 bases and J by 0 bases, leaving 15 bases between them. CDR3 size: 18 residues. The sample also formed part of further work on yellow fever vaccine responses in identical twins.

The J gene is TRBJ2-1, the V gene TRBV4-3; TRBD2 might be the D (5 bases). The sequenced sample was memory (CD45RO+) T cells sorted from blood. The clonotype originates from a woman aged 18 to 35 in good health. CDR3 sequence: CASSQDPPGRSSYNEQFF. DNA of the CDR3: TGCGCCAGCAGCCAAGATCCGCCGGGAAGGAGCTCCTACAATGAGCAGTTCTTC.